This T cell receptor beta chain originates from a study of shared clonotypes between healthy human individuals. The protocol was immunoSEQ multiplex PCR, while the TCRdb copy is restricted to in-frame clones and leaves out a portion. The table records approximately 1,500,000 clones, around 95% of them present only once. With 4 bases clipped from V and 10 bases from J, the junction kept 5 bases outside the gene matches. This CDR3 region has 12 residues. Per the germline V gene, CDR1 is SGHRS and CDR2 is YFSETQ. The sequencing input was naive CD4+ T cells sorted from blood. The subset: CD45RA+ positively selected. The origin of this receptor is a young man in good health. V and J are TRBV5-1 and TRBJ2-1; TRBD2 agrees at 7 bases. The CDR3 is CASSQKLAEQFF. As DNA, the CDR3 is TGCGCCAGCAGCCAGAAACTAGCGGAGCAGTTCTTC.